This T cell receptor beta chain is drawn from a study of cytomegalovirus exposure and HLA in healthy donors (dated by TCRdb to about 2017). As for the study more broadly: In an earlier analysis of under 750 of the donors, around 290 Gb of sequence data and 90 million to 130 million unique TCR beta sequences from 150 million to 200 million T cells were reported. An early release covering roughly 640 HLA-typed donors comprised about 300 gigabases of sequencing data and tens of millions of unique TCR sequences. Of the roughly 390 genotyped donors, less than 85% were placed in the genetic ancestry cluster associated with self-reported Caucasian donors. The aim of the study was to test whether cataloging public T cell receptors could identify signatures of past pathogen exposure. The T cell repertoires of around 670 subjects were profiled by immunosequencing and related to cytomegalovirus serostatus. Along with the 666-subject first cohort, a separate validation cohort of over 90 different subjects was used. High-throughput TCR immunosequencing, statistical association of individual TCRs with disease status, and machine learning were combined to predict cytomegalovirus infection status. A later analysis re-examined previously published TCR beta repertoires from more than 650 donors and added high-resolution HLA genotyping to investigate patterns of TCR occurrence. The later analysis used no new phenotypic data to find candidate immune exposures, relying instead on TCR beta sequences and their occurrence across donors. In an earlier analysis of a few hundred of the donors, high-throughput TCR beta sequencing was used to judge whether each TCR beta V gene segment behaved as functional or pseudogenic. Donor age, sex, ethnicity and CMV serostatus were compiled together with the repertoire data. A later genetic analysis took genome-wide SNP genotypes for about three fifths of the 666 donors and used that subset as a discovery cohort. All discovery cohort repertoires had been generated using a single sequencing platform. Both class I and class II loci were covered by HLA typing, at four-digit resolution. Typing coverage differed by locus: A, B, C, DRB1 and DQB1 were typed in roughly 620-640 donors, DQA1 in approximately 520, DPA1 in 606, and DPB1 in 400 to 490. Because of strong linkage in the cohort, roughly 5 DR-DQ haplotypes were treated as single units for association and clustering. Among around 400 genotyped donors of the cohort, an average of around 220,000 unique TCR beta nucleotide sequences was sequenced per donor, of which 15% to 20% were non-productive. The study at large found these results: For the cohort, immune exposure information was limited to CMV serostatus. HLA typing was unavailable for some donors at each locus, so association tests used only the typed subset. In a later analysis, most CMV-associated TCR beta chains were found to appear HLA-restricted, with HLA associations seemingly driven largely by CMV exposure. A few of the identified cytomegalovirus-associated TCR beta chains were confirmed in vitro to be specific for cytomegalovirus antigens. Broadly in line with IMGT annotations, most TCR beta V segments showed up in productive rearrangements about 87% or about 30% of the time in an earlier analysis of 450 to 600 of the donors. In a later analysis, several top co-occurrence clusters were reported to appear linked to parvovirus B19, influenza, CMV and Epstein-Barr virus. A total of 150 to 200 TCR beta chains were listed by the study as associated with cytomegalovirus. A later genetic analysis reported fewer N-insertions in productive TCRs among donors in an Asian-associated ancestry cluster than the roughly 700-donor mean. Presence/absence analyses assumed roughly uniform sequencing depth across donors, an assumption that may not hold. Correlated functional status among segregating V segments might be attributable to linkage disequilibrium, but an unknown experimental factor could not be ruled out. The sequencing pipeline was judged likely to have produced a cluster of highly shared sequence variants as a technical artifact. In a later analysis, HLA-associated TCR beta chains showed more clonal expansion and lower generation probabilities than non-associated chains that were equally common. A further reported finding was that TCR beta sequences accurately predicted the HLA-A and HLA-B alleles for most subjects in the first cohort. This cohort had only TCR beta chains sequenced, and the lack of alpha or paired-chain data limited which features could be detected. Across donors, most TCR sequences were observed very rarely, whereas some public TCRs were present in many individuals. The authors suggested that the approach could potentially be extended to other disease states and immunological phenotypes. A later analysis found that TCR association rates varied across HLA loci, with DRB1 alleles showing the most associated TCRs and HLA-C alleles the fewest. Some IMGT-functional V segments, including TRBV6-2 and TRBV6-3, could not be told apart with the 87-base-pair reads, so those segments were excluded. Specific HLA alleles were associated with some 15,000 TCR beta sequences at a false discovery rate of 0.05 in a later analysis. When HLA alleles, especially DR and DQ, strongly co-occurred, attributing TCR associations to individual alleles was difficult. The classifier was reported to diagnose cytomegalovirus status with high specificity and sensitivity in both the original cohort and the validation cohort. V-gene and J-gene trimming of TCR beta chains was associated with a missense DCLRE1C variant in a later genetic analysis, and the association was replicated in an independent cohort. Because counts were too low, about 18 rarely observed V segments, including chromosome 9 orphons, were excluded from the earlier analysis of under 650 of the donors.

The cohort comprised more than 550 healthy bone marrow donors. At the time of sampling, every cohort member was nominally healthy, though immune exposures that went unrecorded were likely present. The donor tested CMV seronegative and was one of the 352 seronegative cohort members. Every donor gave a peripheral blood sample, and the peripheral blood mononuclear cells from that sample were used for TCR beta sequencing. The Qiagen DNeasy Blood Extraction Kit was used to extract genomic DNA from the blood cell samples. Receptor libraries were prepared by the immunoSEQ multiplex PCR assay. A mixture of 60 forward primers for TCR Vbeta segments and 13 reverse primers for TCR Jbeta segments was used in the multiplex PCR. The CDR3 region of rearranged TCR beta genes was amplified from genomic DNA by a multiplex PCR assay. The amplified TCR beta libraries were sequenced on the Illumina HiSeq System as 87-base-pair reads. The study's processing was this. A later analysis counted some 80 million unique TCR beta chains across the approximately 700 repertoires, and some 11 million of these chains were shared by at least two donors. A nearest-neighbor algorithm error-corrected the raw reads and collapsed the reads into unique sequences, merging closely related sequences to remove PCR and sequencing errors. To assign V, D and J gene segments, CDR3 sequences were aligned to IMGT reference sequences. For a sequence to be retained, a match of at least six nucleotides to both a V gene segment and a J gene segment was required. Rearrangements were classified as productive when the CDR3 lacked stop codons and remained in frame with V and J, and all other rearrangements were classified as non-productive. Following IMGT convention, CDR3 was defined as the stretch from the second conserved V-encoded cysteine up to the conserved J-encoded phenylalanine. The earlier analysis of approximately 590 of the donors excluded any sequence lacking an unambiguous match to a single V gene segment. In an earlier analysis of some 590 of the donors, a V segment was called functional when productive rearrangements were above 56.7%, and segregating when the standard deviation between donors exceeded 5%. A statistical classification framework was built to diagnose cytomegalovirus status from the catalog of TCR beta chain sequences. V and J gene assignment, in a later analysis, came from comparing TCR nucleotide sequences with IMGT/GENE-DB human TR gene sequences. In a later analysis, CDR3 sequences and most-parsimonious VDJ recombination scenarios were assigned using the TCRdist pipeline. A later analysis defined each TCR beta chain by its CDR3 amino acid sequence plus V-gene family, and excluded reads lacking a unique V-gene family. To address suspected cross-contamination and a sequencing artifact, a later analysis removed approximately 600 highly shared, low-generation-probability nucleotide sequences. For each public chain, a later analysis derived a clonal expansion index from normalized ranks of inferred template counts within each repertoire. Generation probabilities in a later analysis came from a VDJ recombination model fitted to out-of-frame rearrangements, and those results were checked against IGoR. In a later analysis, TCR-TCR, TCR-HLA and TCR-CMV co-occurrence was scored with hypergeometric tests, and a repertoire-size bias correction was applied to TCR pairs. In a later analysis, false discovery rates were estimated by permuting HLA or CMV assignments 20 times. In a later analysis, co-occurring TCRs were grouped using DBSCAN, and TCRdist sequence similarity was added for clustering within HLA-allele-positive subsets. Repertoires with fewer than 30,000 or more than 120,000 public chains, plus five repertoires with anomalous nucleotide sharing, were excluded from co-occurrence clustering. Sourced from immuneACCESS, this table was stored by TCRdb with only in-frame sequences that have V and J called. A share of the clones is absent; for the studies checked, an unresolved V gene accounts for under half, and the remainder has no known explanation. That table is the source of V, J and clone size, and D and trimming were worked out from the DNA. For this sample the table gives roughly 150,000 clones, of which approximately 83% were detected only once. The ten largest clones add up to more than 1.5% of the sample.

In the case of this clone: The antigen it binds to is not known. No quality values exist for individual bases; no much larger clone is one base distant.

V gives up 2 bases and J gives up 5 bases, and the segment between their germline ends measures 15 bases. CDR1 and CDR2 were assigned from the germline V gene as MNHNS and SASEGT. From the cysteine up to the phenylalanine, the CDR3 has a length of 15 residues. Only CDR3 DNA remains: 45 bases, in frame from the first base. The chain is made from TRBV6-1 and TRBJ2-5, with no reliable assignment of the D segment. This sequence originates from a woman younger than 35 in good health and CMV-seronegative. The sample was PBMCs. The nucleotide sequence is TGTGCCAGCAGTGAAAATAACATAGTGGGCGAGACCCAGTACTTC. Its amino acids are CASSENNIVGETQYF.